There are a few counts of the clone carrying this TCR beta chain. The antigen is undetermined. The germline CDR1 and CDR2 sequences are LNHDA and SQIVND (reference sequence). The V end was cut by 4 bases, the J end by 5 bases, with 12 bases between. The CDR3 is 13 amino acids. This entry comes from a study of T cell responses to AZD1222 COVID-19 vaccine. Study-level information: Pooled together were second doses at about 4 or about 12 weeks. Study conclusions and caveats: White British ancestry dominated among donors, who included more females, and clonal diversity was possibly underestimated. The study found Spike-specific TCR breadth and depth rose after two AZD1222 doses. Baseline testing showed seropositivity in only six AZD1222 recipients.

TCRdb's table, derived via immunoSEQ multiplex PCR, lists solely in-frame clones and lacks some. The repertoire holds 100,000 to 110,000 clones, with about 85% as singletons. This specimen was peripheral blood, taken on day 0 of AZD1222 vaccination. This receptor was taken from an adult in good health. J is TRBJ2-7 and V is TRBV19; tentative D call: TRBD1 (6 bases). Here the CDR3 reads CASSTGHQDEQYF. The CDR3 DNA sequence: TGTGCCAGTAGTACGGGACATCAAGACGAGCAGTACTTC.